The clone carrying this T cell receptor (beta chain) has ten or more counts. The antigen is not known. CDR1 and CDR2 (germline): MDHEN, SYDVKM. The CDR3 extends over 14 amino acids. The V segment lost 2 bases and the J segment 9 bases; nucleotides outside the gene matches: 1. Construction of the TCR beta libraries employed iRepertoire HTBI primers in conjunction with Arm-PCR of CDR3 regions. Via MiXCR, TCRdb re-called the multiplex PCR reads, giving one row per CDR3 protein. The table lists 300,000 or so distinct CDR3 sequences, around 20% of them singletons, with 25% to 35% in the top ten. The data stem from a study of regulatory T cells in long-lasting Graves disease. The time point denotes: persistent/refractory GD, antithyroid drugs over 5 years with positive TRAb. After RNA was extracted from PBMCs, the TCR library was made from it. Findings of the study overall: Since the sample size was small, accuracy may have been reduced. The study found TRBV28, TRBJ1-2 and TRBJ2-5 favored in persistent disease.

This specimen consisted of peripheral blood mononuclear cells (PBMCs), obtained when the disease was refractory, from a patient treated with antithyroid drugs. The clonotype originates from a female donor with Graves disease. V gene TRBV28 combines with J gene TRBJ1-6; TRBD1 matches 10 bases. The CDR3 coding sequence is TGTGCCAGCAGTTTAGGGACAGGGGTTTCACCCCTCCACTTT. The encoded protein is CASSLGTGVSPLHF.